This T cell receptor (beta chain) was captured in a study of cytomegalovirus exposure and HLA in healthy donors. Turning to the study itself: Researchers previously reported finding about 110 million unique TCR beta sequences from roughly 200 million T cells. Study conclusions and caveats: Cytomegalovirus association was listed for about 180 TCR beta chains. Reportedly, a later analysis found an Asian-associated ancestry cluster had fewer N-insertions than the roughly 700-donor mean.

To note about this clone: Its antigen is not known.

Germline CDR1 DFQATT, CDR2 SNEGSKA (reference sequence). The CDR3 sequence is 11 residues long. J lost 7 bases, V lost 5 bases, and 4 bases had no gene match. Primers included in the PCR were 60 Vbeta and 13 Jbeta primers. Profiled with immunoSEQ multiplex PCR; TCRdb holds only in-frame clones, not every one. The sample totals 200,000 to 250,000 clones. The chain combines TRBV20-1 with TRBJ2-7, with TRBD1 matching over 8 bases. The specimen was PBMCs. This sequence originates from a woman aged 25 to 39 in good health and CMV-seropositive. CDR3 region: CSAGQGSEQYF. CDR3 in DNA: TGCAGTGCTGGACAGGGAAGTGAGCAGTACTTC.